Each of the 9 T cell receptor beta chains below was sequenced from the same sample in a study of T cell responses to AZD1222 COVID-19 vaccine. TCRdb's copy holds only in-frame clones and misses some; the assay was immunoSEQ multiplex PCR. The sample holds over 75,000 clones, 70% to 90% seen once. The specimen comprised peripheral blood, sampled 28 days after the second AZD1222 dose. These receptors were collected from an adult who received the AZD1222 COVID-19 vaccine.

This sequence joins TRBV5-4 and TRBJ1-2, with 12 nucleotides matching TRBD1. The J segment lost 6 bases and the V segment lost 4 bases, leaving 4 bases of the junction unmatched. The germline V gene has CDR1 SGHNT and CDR2 YYREEE (reference sequence). The CDR3 extends over 14 amino acids. The CDR3 DNA follows: TGTGCCAGCAGCGGGGACAGGGGGCTAAATGGCTACACCTTC. Translating it yields CASSGDRGLNGYTF.

The V and J genes are TRBV27 and TRBJ1-2; D gene ambiguous. Trimming took 3 bases from V and 8 from J, leaving 13 bases between them. This CDR3 is built from 13 residues. CDR1 is MNHEY, CDR2 SMNVEV, per germline (reference sequence). The CDR3 spells CASSFRGTGGYTF. CDR3 DNA sequence: TGTGCCAGCAGTTTCCGGGGTACTGGAGGCTACACCTTC.

V usage is TRBV18 and J usage is TRBJ2-1, with 11 bases fitting TRBD2. V gave up 1 base and J gave up 8 bases; unmatched junction bases: 4. There are 15 residues in the CDR3. Germline V CDR1 and CDR2: KGHSH, LQKENI. This CDR3 is CASSPRLAGGYEQFF. CDR3 bases: TGTGCCAGCTCACCACGTCTAGCGGGAGGATATGAGCAGTTCTTC.

The chain uses TRBV20-1 and TRBJ2-7; D is undetermined. CDR3 length: 11 residues. Germline assignment: CDR1 DFQATT and CDR2 SNEGSKA (reference sequence). V lost 0 bases, J lost 4 bases, and 4 bases lay in between. The CDR3 coding sequence is TGCAGTGCTAGAGATGTGTACGAGCAGTACTTC. Translation: CSARDVYEQYF.

This sequence joins TRBV5-1 and TRBJ2-1; D is unresolved. CDR3 size: 15 residues. Trimming cost V 4 bases and J 4 bases, with 15 bases left between them. CDR1 and CDR2 from the germline V gene are SGHRS and YFSETQ. In DNA form, the CDR3 reads TGCGCCAGCAGCGGTCTGCGCCAAAAGTACAATGAGCAGTTCTTC. Translated: CASSGLRQKYNEQFF. Using reference TRBV5-1 and TRBJ2-1 for the parts outside the CDR3, the full variable domain is KAGVTQTPRYLIKTRGQQVTLSCSPISGHRSVSWYQQTPGQGLQFLFEYFSETQRNKGNFPGRFSGRQFSNSRSEMNVSTLELGDSALYLCASSGLRQKYNEQFFGPGTRLTVL.

The chain carries TRBV30 and TRBJ1-1; a possible D gene is TRBD1 (5 bases). Germline assignment: CDR1 GTSNPN and CDR2 SVGIG (reference sequence). V was shortened by 0 bases and J by 1 base, with 9 bases between the two germline ends. The CDR3 runs to 14 residues. The CDR3 DNA reads as TGTGCCTGGAGTGTACGGGGCGCGAACACTGAAGCTTTCTTT. Translated, it gives CAWSVRGANTEAFF. Filled out from reference TRBV30 and TRBJ1-1, the complete variable domain reads SQTIHQWPATLVQPVGSPLSLECTVEGTSNPNLYWYRQAAGRGLQLLFYSVGIGQISSEVPQNLSASRPQDRQFILSSKKLLLSDSGFYLCAWSVRGANTEAFFGQGTRLTVV.

This clone was seen repeatedly, ten times or more. The chain couples TRBV10-3 to TRBJ1-2; D remains ambiguous. V lost 6 bases and J lost 10, with 18 bases in between. The germline V gene has CDR1 ENHRY and CDR2 SYGVKD. The CDR3 is 13 residues long. CDR3 sequence reads: CAIRYPDQLHYTF. DNA for the CDR3: TGTGCCATCAGGTATCCGGATCAACTCCACTACACCTTC.

This sequence joins TRBV18 and TRBJ2-3; 10 bases match TRBD2. This CDR3 comprises 16 residues. V dropped 3 bases and J dropped 2; count of bases not matched to a gene: 5. In germline, CDR1 is KGHSH, CDR2 LQKENI. The CDR3, as DNA: TGTGCCAGCTCACCCGGACTAGCGGATATCACAGATACGCAGTATTTT. Translation: CASSPGLADITDTQYF.

The CDR3 DNA follows: TGTGCCAGCAGTATAACTAGAATGGACAAAAACATTCAGTACTTC. Translating gives CASSITRMDKNIQYF. The chain is built from TRBV28 and TRBJ2-4; TRBD2 might be the D (5 bases). The CDR3 loop spans 15 amino acids. Trimming stripped 5 bases from V and 3 bases from J, with 14 bases between. Germline CDR1 MDHEN, CDR2 SYDVKM.